These T cell receptor beta chains were read from a single sample in a study of cytomegalovirus exposure and HLA in healthy donors. Clones were sequenced by immunoSEQ multiplex PCR, and TCRdb holds only the in-frame ones, with some missing. The sample lists approximately 150,000 clones, 73% occurring once. The material sequenced was PBMCs. The receptors were gathered from a woman aged 18 to 35 in good health and CMV-seronegative. The CDR3 runs from the conserved cysteine through the conserved F or W. The D gene is left open where the match is weak.

NA	TRBV5-5	TRBJ1-3	CASRGSGAALPGNTIYF
TRBD2	TRBV2	TRBJ2-1	CASSALAGGQEQFF
NA	TRBV11-3	TRBJ2-1	CASSERTLRADEQFF
TRBD2	TRBV6-6	TRBJ2-3	CASSLLAGSTDTQYF
NA	TRBV19	TRBJ1-5	CASSTEGGNQPQHF
NA	TRBV6-5	TRBJ1-1	CASSYGGGINTEAFF
NA	TRBV4-3	TRBJ1-5	CASSQMPENQPQHF
NA	TRBV18	TRBJ1-5	CASSPNSDQPQHF
TRBD1	TRBV28	TRBJ1-6	CASSLFSEGASNSPLHF
NA	TRBV5-1	TRBJ2-7	CASSLTGSYEQYF
TRBD2	TRBV4-3	TRBJ2-1	CASSQTSGRWNEQFF
NA	TRBV27	TRBJ1-1	CASSLSIAGNTEAFF
NA	TRBV29-1	TRBJ2-3	CSVNRGGDDTQYF
NA	TRBV2	TRBJ1-6	CASTAGNSPLHF
TRBD2	TRBV9	TRBJ2-2	CASSVDSGANTGELFF
TRBD1	TRBV7-8	TRBJ2-7	CASSLRTGGTYEQYF
TRBD2	TRBV19	TRBJ2-2	CASGGLAVNTGELFF
NA	TRBV18	TRBJ2-1	CASSLQAMSNEQFF
TRBD1	TRBV19	TRBJ2-5	CATKGTGRVETQYF
TRBD2	TRBV18	TRBJ2-1	CASSPLAGGQFF
NA	TRBV19	TRBJ1-2	CASSIYSNYGYTF
TRBD1	TRBV29-1	TRBJ1-6	CSATTGSENSPLHF
NA	TRBV7-2	TRBJ2-3	CASSLNFALRADTQYF
NA	TRBV12-2	TRBJ2-6	CASRTGGLWGANVLTF
NA	TRBV27	TRBJ1-2	CASSPGAVNYGYTF
NA	TRBV29-1	TRBJ1-2	CIGAANYGYTF
NA	TRBV9	TRBJ1-1	CASSPDQGRNTEAFF
TRBD2	TRBV10-1	TRBJ2-3	CASSNNVGLAGGGYGNTDTQYF
NA	TRBV30	TRBJ2-2	CAWSGKTGWGTGELFF
TRBD1	TRBV5-1	TRBJ2-1	CASSHRTGNSYNEQFF
TRBD1	TRBV25-1	TRBJ2-7	CASQGQGYEQYF
TRBD1	TRBV2	TRBJ1-6	CASSRDRESNSPLHF
NA	TRBV30	TRBJ1-1	CAWSPRPMNTEAFF
TRBD1	TRBV9	TRBJ1-5	CASSGTGQLNQPQHF
NA	TRBV2	TRBJ1-1	CASSVSRESRNTEAFF
TRBD1	TRBV27	TRBJ1-1	CASSPGDRVSTEAFF
NA	TRBV9	TRBJ2-5	CASSVGASLETQYF
TRBD2	TRBV6-5	TRBJ2-1	CASSYSIAGDEQFF
TRBD1	TRBV28	TRBJ1-2	CASSPGQGNYGYTF
TRBD1	TRBV6-4	TRBJ2-7	CASTLYYSGTGFEQYF
NA	TRBV7-2	TRBJ2-1	CASSPIYSGRYNEQFF
TRBD2	TRBV11-3	TRBJ2-1	CASSLGLGRTSSYNEQFF
TRBD2	TRBV7-9	TRBJ2-3	CASSFWRSTTSGSYQYF
NA	TRBV6-5	TRBJ2-5	CASSSGAEETQYF
TRBD1	TRBV5-4	TRBJ1-6	CASSSGTGDNSPLHF
TRBD1	TRBV5-1	TRBJ1-6	CASSYRQGATNSPLHF
TRBD1	TRBV30	TRBJ1-1	CAWSVDRGGTEAFF
NA	TRBV7-8	TRBJ2-1	CASSLGGGMNRNEQFF
NA	TRBV19	TRBJ2-1	CAPHHGGAGYNEQFF
TRBD2	TRBV5-1	TRBJ2-1	CASSLGLAGNEQFF
NA	TRBV27	TRBJ2-3	CASSVRGFSGDTQYF
NA	TRBV5-6	TRBJ2-2	CASSFQDTGELFF
TRBD1	TRBV28	TRBJ1-2	CASTWGGTGGAGSYGYTF